Shown below are 8 T cell receptor beta chains from a single sample sequenced in a study of blood T cell repertoires in COVID-19. The method was immunoSEQ multiplex PCR; TCRdb's version includes in-frame clones alone and lacks a portion of them. The data show hundreds of thousands of clones, nearly 90% seen once. The sample consisted of peripheral blood. These receptors were obtained from a woman younger than 35 who had recovered from COVID-19.

The chain recombines TRBV6-1 with TRBJ1-2; weak D call: TRBD1 (6 bases). V was trimmed by 0 bases and J by 4 bases, leaving 15 bases between them. This CDR3 has 16 residues. Germline CDR1 reads MNHNS; CDR2 reads SASEGT. In DNA, the CDR3 is TGTGCCAGCAGTGAAGCGGCGGGGGGCGAAGGCTATGGCTACACCTTC. It is translated as CASSEAAGGEGYGYTF.

The chain is built from TRBV6-4 and TRBJ2-3, with D hard to call. CDR1 is MRHNA and CDR2 is SNTAGT in the germline V gene. This CDR3 has 13 residues. V lost 8 bases and J lost 1, with 10 bases in between. The CDR3 DNA reads as TGTGCCAGCTCCCGGGTTGGCACAGATACGCAGTATTTT. This codes for CASSRVGTDTQYF.

The chain joins TRBV12-3 or TRBV12-4 to TRBJ1-1; D possibly corresponds to TRBD1 (5 bases). Deletions cut 6 bases from V and 1 base from J, with 9 bases between. The CDR3 loop spans 13 amino acids. This CDR3 is CASREQENTEAFF. The DNA of the CDR3 is TGTGCCAGCAGGGAACAGGAGAACACTGAAGCTTTCTTT.

The V and J genes are TRBV9 and TRBJ2-1; 9 nucleotides line up with TRBD2. The CDR3 is 15 residues long. J was trimmed by 6 bases and V by 3 bases; bases with no gene match: 7. The V gene's germline CDR1 is SGDLS and CDR2 YYNGEE. CDR3 in DNA: TGTGCCAGCAGCGGCTGGCGGGAGGGTTCCAATGAGCAGTTCTTC. The encoded protein is CASSGWREGSNEQFF.

The chain uses TRBV30 and TRBJ1-5, with D possibly matching TRBD1 (5 bases). The CDR3 loop spans 15 amino acids. The germline CDR1 and CDR2 sequences are GTSNPN and SVGIG (reference sequence). V lost 2 bases to trimming and J lost 7 bases, with 18 bases between them. Here the CDR3 DNA reads TGTGCCTGGAGTCCCACCGGGGGGGGATGGCAGCCCCAGCATTTT. It codes for CAWSPTGGGWQPQHF.

This chain uses TRBV19 with TRBJ1-5; D is undetermined. Germline-derived CDR1 and CDR2 are LNHDA and SQIVND (reference sequence). This CDR3 is 15 amino acids long. Trimming left V 1 base short and J 0 bases short, with 7 bases between. The CDR3 nucleotides are TGTGCCAGTAGTATAGCAGTTAATAGCAATCAGCCCCAGCATTTT. It encodes CASSIAVNSNQPQHF.

The V gene is TRBV5-4, the J gene TRBJ1-2; the D gene is possibly TRBD1 (5 bases). This CDR3 has 13 residues. The V end lost 0 bases, the J end lost 2 bases, and 5 bases lay between the germline ends. Per germline, CDR1 SGHNT and CDR2 YYREEE (reference sequence). For the CDR3, the DNA is TGTGCCAGCAGCTTGGACAGGAACTATGGCTACACCTTC. Amino acid sequence: CASSLDRNYGYTF. The variable domain in full, with the rest retrieved from reference TRBV5-4 and TRBJ1-2, is ETGVTQSPTHLIKTRGQQVTLRCSSQSGHNTVSWYQQALGQGPQFIFQYYREEENGRGNFPPRFSGLQFPNYSSELNVNALELDDSALYLCASSLDRNYGYTFGSGTRLTVV.

The gene calls are TRBV6-6 and TRBJ1-1; 7 positions agree with TRBD1. Germline V CDR1 and CDR2: MNHNY, SVGAGI (reference sequence). Trimming cost V 5 bases and J 11 bases; bases outside gene matches: 8. CDR3 size: 12 residues. This CDR3 is CASSTTGDRAFF. In DNA form, the CDR3 reads TGTGCCAGCAGTACCACAGGGGATCGGGCTTTCTTT.